A selection of T cell receptor beta chains follows, all from one sample in a study of T-cell reconstitution after alpha-beta-depleted transplantation in children. Each CDR3 protein gets one entry after TCRdb re-called the PCR reads with MiXCR. This repertoire shows more than 85,000 distinct CDR3 sequences, about 6% found once; its top ten account for approximately 6.6%. This specimen consisted of PBMCs, mostly from graft donor cells, obtained 60 days after TCRalphabeta/CD19-depleted stem cell transplant. The source of these receptors is a female patient under 10 years old who had a stem cell transplant for Fanconi anemia, so the T cells may come from the graft donor. The CDR3 runs from the conserved cysteine through the conserved F or W. Fields, in order: D gene, clone size, J gene, V gene, CDR3 DNA, CDR3 protein. A D gene is named only where the DNA matches it firmly. Clone size is not always given. Where it is, it says once, few, many or a class for expanded clones.

TRBD2 | many | TRBJ2-3 | TRBV11-2 | TGTGCCAGCAGCCTAAGCGGGAGGGGCACAGATACGCAGTATTTT | CASSLSGRGTDTQYF
. | few | TRBJ1-6 | TRBV20-1 | TGCAGTGCTAGAGGCGGGGGCTATAATTCACCCCTCCACTTT | CSARGGGYNSPLHF
TRBD1 | . | TRBJ1-2 | TRBV12-3/TRBV12-4 | TGTGCCAGCAGTGGGACAGGCTATGGCTACACCTTC | CASSGTGYGYTF
TRBD2 | few | TRBJ2-7 | TRBV5-6 | TGTGCCAGCAGCGTTATAGCGGGGTTCCGCTACGAGCAGTACTTC | CASSVIAGFRYEQYF
TRBD2 | . | TRBJ2-1 | TRBV5-1 | TGCGCCAGCAGCCGTACATGGACTAGCGGGGGGGCTGGATGGTCCTACAATGAGCAGTTCTTC | CASSRTWTSGGAGWSYNEQFF
TRBD2 | many | TRBJ2-1 | TRBV2 | TGTGCCAGCAGGGGGAAGCGGGAGTGGGAGCAGTTCTTC | CASRGKREWEQFF
. | . | TRBJ1-4 | TRBV24-1 | TGTGCCACCAGTGATTCTCGGGGGCCGGGTGAAAAACTGTTTTTT | CATSDSRGPGEKLFF
TRBD2 | many | TRBJ2-1 | TRBV24-1 | TGTGCCACCAGTGATTTGAGCGGGAGGGGTCTGAATGAGCAGTTCTTC | CATSDLSGRGLNEQFF
. | medium-sized | TRBJ2-3 | TRBV6-5 | TGTGCCAGCAGTTACTCGACTAGAACAGATACGCAGTATTTT | CASSYSTRTDTQYF
. | few | TRBJ2-7 | TRBV20-1 | TGCAGTGCTACCGACTACGAGCAGTACTTC | CSATDYEQYF
TRBD1 | large | TRBJ2-7 | TRBV5-1 | TGCGCCAGCAGCCTGCTCCAGGGGGCATCCTACGAGCAGTACTTC | CASSLLQGASYEQYF
. | few | TRBJ1-4 | TRBV5-6 | TGTGCCAGCAGCTTGAAGGCAGGGGTGACGGGGAAACTGTTTTTT | CASSLKAGVTGKLFF
. | many | TRBJ1-1 | TRBV28 | TGTGCCAGCAGTTTAAAGGCAAACACTGAAGCTTTCTTT | CASSLKANTEAFF
. | few | TRBJ1-5 | TRBV20-1 | TGCAGTGCTAGGATTTCGAGCAATCAGCCCCAGCATTTT | CSARISSNQPQHF
TRBD2 | many | TRBJ2-3 | TRBV7-8 | TGTGCCAGCAGCTTACCTCGACTAGCGGATAGCACAGATACGCAGTATTTT | CASSLPRLADSTDTQYF
. | . | TRBJ2-7 | TRBV7-9 | TGTGCCAGCAGCTTAGACTATAGCTCCTACGAGCAGTACTTC | CASSLDYSSYEQYF
TRBD1 | . | TRBJ2-1 | TRBV6-4 | TGTGCCAGCAGTGGGGGGACAGGGGGCAATGAGCAGTTCTTC | CASSGGTGGNEQFF
TRBD2 | many | TRBJ2-3 | TRBV30 | TGTGCCTGGAGTCAAGGACTAGCCCTGCTGCCAGATACGCAGTATTTT | CAWSQGLALLPDTQYF
. | few | TRBJ2-4 | TRBV18 | TGTGCCAGCTCACCACTTGCACCAGGGAACATTCAGTACTTC | CASSPLAPGNIQYF
. | many | TRBJ2-6 | TRBV5-1 | TGCGCCAGCAGCCCGCAGGGTACAGGGGCCAACGTCCTGACTTTC | CASSPQGTGANVLTF
. | . | TRBJ2-1 | TRBV18 | TGTGCCAGCTCCCTCACTTGGGGCCACGGGACCAATTTCTCCTACAATGAGCAGTTCTTC | CASSLTWGHGTNFSYNEQFF
. | many | TRBJ2-1 | TRBV18 | TGTGCCAGCTCACCACGCCCCCCTAGGAGCAATGAGCAGTTCTTC | CASSPRPPRSNEQFF
TRBD1 | many | TRBJ1-1 | TRBV29-1 | TGCAGCGTTGCTGCCAGGGGGGAAGGTGATGAAGCTTTCTTT | CSVAARGEGDEAFF
TRBD2 | few | TRBJ2-5 | TRBV5-1 | TGCGCCAGCAGCTCGGGGACTAGCAGGATATTAAAAGAGACCCAGTACTTC | CASSSGTSRILKETQYF
. | few | TRBJ2-7 | TRBV2 | TGTGCCAGCAGCCCAATAGGCTCCTACGAGCAGTACTTC | CASSPIGSYEQYF
TRBD1 | many | TRBJ2-7 | TRBV6-5 | TGTGCCAGCAGTGGGGACAGGTCCTACGAGCAGTACTTC | CASSGDRSYEQYF
TRBD1 | . | TRBJ2-7 | TRBV4-2 | TGTGCCAGCAGCCAAGGCTCCCGGGACAGGGGTTACGAGCAGTACTTC | CASSQGSRDRGYEQYF
TRBD2 | many | TRBJ2-1 | TRBV5-1 | TGCGCCAGCAGCCCGGGACTAGCTGCGACCAATGAGCAGTTCTTC | CASSPGLAATNEQFF
TRBD2 | many | TRBJ2-5 | TRBV5-1 | TGCGCCAGCAGCTTGGCTGGTCCGCTAGCGGGAGAGACCCAGTACTTC | CASSLAGPLAGETQYF
TRBD2 | few | TRBJ2-7 | TRBV7-3 | TGTGCCAGCAGCCCGACTAGCTTACACGAGCAGTACTTC | CASSPTSLHEQYF
TRBD1 | . | TRBJ2-1 | TRBV6-4 | TGTGCCAGTATCCTTGTAGGGACAGGGGGCAATGAGCAGTTCTTC | CASILVGTGGNEQFF
TRBD2 | . | TRBJ2-1 | TRBV6-2/TRBV6-3 | TGTGCCAGCAGTCCCCCGGGACTAGCAGGCAATGAGCAGTTCTTC | CASSPPGLAGNEQFF
. | . | TRBJ2-5 | TRBV20-1 | TGCAGTGCCCCAACTAGGGGTCACCAAGAGACCCAGTACTTC | CSAPTRGHQETQYF
. | many | TRBJ2-3 | TRBV20-1 | TGCAGTGCTAGTTACCCGTTACGCACAGATACGCAGTATTTT | CSASYPLRTDTQYF
. | many | TRBJ2-3 | TRBV6-5 | TGTGCCAGCAGTTACTCTCCAGGGGAGGGCACAGATACGCAGTATTTT | CASSYSPGEGTDTQYF
. | . | TRBJ1-1 | TRBV20-1 | TGCAGTGTAACCCCTTTCTTGGGTGAAGCTTTCTTT | CSVTPFLGEAFF
. | many | TRBJ1-1 | TRBV5-1 | TGCGCCAGCAGCTTGGAGGGGGTGATGAACACTGAAGCTTTCTTT | CASSLEGVMNTEAFF
TRBD2 | . | TRBJ2-6 | TRBV6-2/TRBV6-3 | TGTGCCAGCAGTTACTCGATGAGGAAACTAGCGGGAGGGTCTGGGGCCAACGTCCTGACTTTC | CASSYSMRKLAGGSGANVLTF
TRBD2 | many | TRBJ2-3 | TRBV7-9 | TGTGCCAGCAGCTTCCCGTATGAGATACCTAGCGGGGTAGCAGATACGCAGTATTTT | CASSFPYEIPSGVADTQYF